One and the same sample provided the 21 T cell receptor beta chains below, sequenced in a study of shared clonotypes between healthy human individuals. Profiling relied on immunoSEQ multiplex PCR, and the TCRdb table lists in-frame clones only, not all of them. This table has 1.6 million or so clones, 96% appearing once. Material: naive CD4+ T cells sorted from blood. Subset indicated: CD45RA+ positively selected. The receptors shown here come from a young man in good health.

The chain joins TRBV6-1 to TRBJ2-5; D is undetermined. The germline CDR1 and CDR2 sequences are MNHNS and SASEGT. The CDR3 totals 13 residues. Trimming cost V 8 bases and J 5 bases, with 15 bases left between them. The CDR3 region is CASLRGTGETQYF. The CDR3 nucleotides are TGTGCCAGCCTACGAGGTACTGGTGAGACCCAGTACTTC.

The rearrangement joins TRBV5-1 to TRBJ2-7, with unresolved D. CDR1 and CDR2 from the germline V gene are SGHRS and YFSETQ. The V and J ends lost 0 bases and 2 bases respectively, with 15 bases between them. CDR3 length: 16 amino acids. Written as DNA, the CDR3 is TGCGCCAGCAGCTTGGAGGTTGTTGGCGGTACCTACGAGCAGTACTTC. It specifies CASSLEVVGGTYEQYF.

The gene calls are TRBV7-9 and TRBJ2-7, with a possible D match to TRBD2 (6 bases). The V gene lost 2 bases and the J gene lost 2 bases, with 7 bases spanning the gap. Germline V gives CDR1 SEHNR, CDR2 FQNEAQ (reference sequence). This CDR3 is built from 13 residues. The DNA for the CDR3 is TGTGCCAGCAGCTTACGGACTACCTACGAGCAGTACTTC. Protein product: CASSLRTTYEQYF.

The chain links TRBV19 to TRBJ2-7, with 9 bases lining up with TRBD2. Germline V gene data show CDR1 as LNHDA and CDR2 as SQIVND (reference sequence). The CDR3 has 13 amino acids. V shed 6 bases, J shed 5 bases, and the junction held 5 bases outside the gene matches. CDR3 sequence (DNA): TGTGCCAGTAGGAGGGCTAGCGGGAACGAGCAGTACTTC. It specifies CASRRASGNEQYF.

V gene TRBV9 combines with J gene TRBJ2-3; tentatively, D is TRBD1 or TRBD2 (6 bases each). The CDR3 loop spans 13 amino acids. The V and J ends lost 3 bases and 7 bases respectively, with 12 bases between them. Germline V lookup: CDR1 SGDLS, CDR2 YYNGEE. CDR3 sequence reads: CASSAGGIHTQYF. CDR3 in DNA: TGTGCCAGCAGCGCCGGGGGCATTCATACGCAGTATTTT.

Here the CDR3 reads CASSRRDSYYEQYF. CDR3 bases: TGTGCCAGCAGCCGCCGGGACAGCTACTACGAGCAGTACTTC. The V gene is TRBV7-2, the J gene TRBJ2-7; the match to TRBD1 covers 7 bases. V dropped 5 bases and J dropped 3; count of bases not matched to a gene: 7. The CDR3 runs 14 residues. Germline assignment: CDR1 SGHTA and CDR2 FQGNSA.

A word on this clone: Within the sample, other DNA sequences also encode this same CDR3. The chain recombines TRBV7-2 with TRBJ2-1; 11 positions agree with TRBD2. There are 15 residues in the CDR3. Germline trimming cut 1 base from V and 5 bases from J; bases unmatched to any gene: 1. Per germline, CDR1 SGHTA and CDR2 FQGNSA. CDR3 in DNA: TGTGCCAGCAGCTTAGGACTAGCGGGAAACAATGAGCAGTTCTTC. Translation: CASSLGLAGNNEQFF.

In nucleotides, the CDR3 is TGTGCCAGCAGCTTGGGGGCGGGGACTAGCGGCACAGATACGCAGTATTTT. Its protein is CASSLGAGTSGTDTQYF. The chain employs TRBV5-4 and TRBJ2-3; 10 nucleotides match TRBD2. V shed 0 bases, J shed 1 base, and the junction held 5 bases outside the gene matches. The CDR3 is 17 residues long. Germline lookup yields CDR1 SGHNT and CDR2 YYREEE (reference sequence).

V and J are TRBV5-1 and TRBJ2-7; either TRBD1 or TRBD2 may supply D (5 bases each). Germline V gene sequence: CDR1 SGHRS, CDR2 YFSETQ. With 2 bases removed from V and 5 bases from J, the gap between germline ends came to 20 bases. This CDR3 is 16 amino acids long. This chain's CDR3 is CASSFPPGASYHEQYF. The CDR3, as DNA: TGCGCCAGCAGCTTCCCCCCCGGGGCTAGCTACCACGAGCAGTACTTC.

The sample holds one count of this clone. V usage is TRBV13 and J usage is TRBJ2-2; 14 positions match TRBD2. The germline gives CDR1 PRHDT, CDR2 FYEKMQ (reference sequence). The trim removed 3 bases at V and 7 bases at J, leaving 10 bases unmatched. The CDR3 sequence is 18 residues long. CDR3 residues: CASSFEAGLAGAIGELFF. Here the CDR3 DNA reads TGTGCCAGCAGCTTCGAGGCGGGACTAGCGGGAGCCATCGGGGAGCTGTTTTTT.

The V and J genes are TRBV5-5 and TRBJ2-7; 13 nucleotides line up with TRBD2. This CDR3 is 16 amino acids long. With V trimmed by 4 bases and J by 2 bases, 6 bases remained unmatched. Germline V gene lookup returns CDR1 SGHKS and CDR2 YYEKEE (reference sequence). CDR3 DNA sequence: TGTGCCAGCAGCCCCCGGACTAGCGGGAGTCCCTACGAGCAGTACTTC. Its protein product is CASSPRTSGSPYEQYF.

V gene TRBV29-1 combines with J gene TRBJ1-3; D gene uncertain. The germline gives CDR1 SQVTM, CDR2 ANQGSEA. Deletions cut 1 base from V and 0 bases from J, with 10 bases between. The CDR3 length is 15 residues. CDR3 nucleotide sequence: TGCAGCGTTGAAGTGGGCCTAAGCTCTGGAAACACCATATATTTT. Encoded protein: CSVEVGLSSGNTIYF.

This clone has only one observation. The chain has TRBV25-1 and TRBJ1-3; D unclear. Germline V lookup: CDR1 MGHDK, CDR2 SYGVNS. This CDR3 region has 15 residues. V was cut by 2 bases and J by 0 bases, with 8 bases left in between. Here the CDR3 reads CASSEDFFSGNTIYF. The CDR3 DNA is TGTGCCAGCAGTGAAGATTTTTTCTCTGGAAACACCATATATTTT.

The J gene is TRBJ2-1, the V gene TRBV5-6, with TRBD2 matching over 12 bases. This CDR3 has 16 amino acids. CDR1 and CDR2 from the germline V gene are SGHDT and YYEEEE. The V and J ends lost 7 bases and 5 bases, in that order; junction bases with no gene match: 10. The CDR3 region has the DNA TGTGCCAGCTCCCTAGCGGGAGGGCCCCGAGACAATGAGCAGTTCTTC. This sequence encodes CASSLAGGPRDNEQFF.

The chain recombines TRBV10-3 with TRBJ2-3, with D perhaps TRBD2 (6 bases). The V and J ends lost 1 base and 2 bases respectively, with 13 bases between them. CDR3 length: 16 amino acids. Germline lookup yields CDR1 ENHRY and CDR2 SYGVKD. The CDR3 DNA reads as TGTGCCATCAGTGAGTTCCCGGGACTGAACACAGATACGCAGTATTTT. It specifies CAISEFPGLNTDTQYF.

The chain has TRBV7-9 and TRBJ2-3; the match to TRBD1 covers 9 bases. This CDR3 has 15 residues. Germline trimming cut 5 bases from V and 3 bases from J; bases unmatched to any gene: 6. CDR1 and CDR2 from the germline V gene are SEHNR and FQNEAQ (reference sequence). CDR3 DNA: TGTGCCAGCAGCCAAACAGGGGGCTGGACAGATACGCAGTATTTT. Its translation is CASSQTGGWTDTQYF. Supplemented by reference TRBV7-9 and TRBJ2-3, the full variable domain reads DTGVSQNPRHKITKRGQNVTFRCDPISEHNRLYWYRQTLGQGPEFLTYFQNEAQLEKSRLLSDRFSAERPKGSFSTLEIQRTEQGDSAMYLCASSQTGGWTDTQYFGPGTRLTVL.

About this clone: Additional DNA sequences in this sample encode the identical CDR3. The chain joins TRBV9 to TRBJ2-3; D unresolved. The ends were cut back, 0 bases at V and 4 bases at J, with 3 bases in the middle. The CDR3 covers 12 residues. Per germline, CDR1 SGDLS and CDR2 YYNGEE. The CDR3 region has the DNA TGTGCCAGCAGCGTAGGACCAGATACGCAGTATTTT. Its protein is CASSVGPDTQYF. The full variable domain, its missing parts supplied by reference TRBV9 and TRBJ2-3, is DSGVTQTPKHLITATGQRVTLRCSPRSGDLSVYWYQQSLDQGLQFLIQYYNGEERAKGNILERFSAQQFPDLHSELNLSSLELGDSALYFCASSVGPDTQYFGPGTRLTVL.

This rearrangement joins TRBV29-1 to TRBJ1-2; 8 nucleotides agree with TRBD1. The V segment lost 4 bases and the J segment 1 base; nucleotides outside the gene matches: 8. In germline, CDR1 is SQVTM, CDR2 ANQGSEA. The CDR3 extends over 15 amino acids. In DNA, the CDR3 is TGCAGCGTTGCTGGCAGGGGGCCATTTAACTATGGCTACACCTTC. Its protein is CSVAGRGPFNYGYTF.

The rearrangement joins TRBV2 to TRBJ1-4; perhaps TRBD1 as D (5 bases). Deletions cut 0 bases from V and 8 bases from J, with 16 bases between. Germline loops: CDR1 SNHLY, CDR2 FYNNEI. The CDR3 has 16 amino acids. The CDR3: CASSEALGGSGEKLFF. CDR3 nucleotides: TGTGCCAGCAGTGAAGCGCTCGGGGGATCGGGCGAAAAACTGTTTTTT.

The chain joins TRBV9 to TRBJ2-1; D is uncertain. This CDR3 has 12 residues. Germline V gives CDR1 SGDLS, CDR2 YYNGEE. The V end was cut by 0 bases, the J end by 8 bases, with 6 bases between. The CDR3 coding sequence is TGTGCCAGCAGCGTAGAAATGGATGAGCAGTTCTTC. It encodes CASSVEMDEQFF.

This sequence joins TRBV5-4 and TRBJ2-2; 12 nucleotides align to TRBD2. Trimming cost V 1 base and J 7 bases; bases outside gene matches: 5. CDR1 is SGHNT and CDR2 is YYREEE in the germline V gene (reference sequence). This CDR3 is built from 16 residues. The CDR3 DNA sequence: TGTGCCAGCAGCTTGCCTAGCGGGAGGGCCAACGGGGAGCTGTTTTTT. Protein: CASSLPSGRANGELFF.